The T cell receptor beta chain under discussion was sequenced for a study of blood T cell repertoires in COVID-19. Looking at the study overall: Both acute and convalescent COVID-19 samples were obtained from the United States, Italy and Spain.

Germline assignment: CDR1 SGHTA and CDR2 FQGNSA. The junction had 10 bases not matched to a gene; V was cut back by 3 bases and J by 5 bases. The CDR3 runs to 18 residues. The protocol was immunoSEQ multiplex PCR, while the TCRdb copy is restricted to in-frame clones and leaves out a portion. The table has around 110,000 clones, 65% to 85% seen once. The TCR originated in a woman in her 70s with acute or convalescent COVID-19. The sequenced material came from peripheral blood. V usage is TRBV7-2 and J usage is TRBJ2-3, with TRBD2 identical over 14 bases. CDR3 protein: CASSFSGLAGGGVDTQYF. DNA for the CDR3: TGTGCCAGCAGCTTTAGCGGACTAGCGGGAGGAGGTGTAGATACGCAGTATTTT.